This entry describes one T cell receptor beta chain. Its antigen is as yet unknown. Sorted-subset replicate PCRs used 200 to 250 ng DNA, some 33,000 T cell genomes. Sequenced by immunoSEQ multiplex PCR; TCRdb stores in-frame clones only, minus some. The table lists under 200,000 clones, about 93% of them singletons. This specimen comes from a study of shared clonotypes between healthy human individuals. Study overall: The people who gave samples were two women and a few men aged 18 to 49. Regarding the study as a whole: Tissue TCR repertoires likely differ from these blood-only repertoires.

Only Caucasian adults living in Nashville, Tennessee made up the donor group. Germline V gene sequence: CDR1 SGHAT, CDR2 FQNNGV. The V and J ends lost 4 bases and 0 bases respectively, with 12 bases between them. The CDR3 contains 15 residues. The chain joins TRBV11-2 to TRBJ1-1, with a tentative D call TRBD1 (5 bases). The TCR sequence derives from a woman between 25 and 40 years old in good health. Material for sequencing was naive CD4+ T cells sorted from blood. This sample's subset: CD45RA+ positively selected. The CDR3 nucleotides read TGTGCCAGCAGCTCAGGGACGGCTTTGAACACTGAAGCTTTCTTT. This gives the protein CASSSGTALNTEAFF.